These 6 T cell receptor beta chains were sequenced from one sample in a study of blood T cell repertoires in COVID-19. The data were produced by immunoSEQ multiplex PCR, yet TCRdb's version contains in-frame clones alone and is incomplete. The sample consists of some 48,000 clones, over 85% of them appearing once. Sequenced material: peripheral blood. Source of these receptors: a man in his 70s with active COVID-19.

This rearrangement joins TRBV2 to TRBJ2-1, with D perhaps matching TRBD1 (5 bases). The ends were cut back, 6 bases at V and 16 bases at J, with 16 bases in the middle. The germline CDR1 and CDR2 sequences are SNHLY and FYNNEI. CDR3 length: 11 residues. CDR3 bases: TGTGCCAGCAGCGTTACTACCTGGGGCTTCTTC. Its protein is CASSVTTWGFF.

This rearrangement joins TRBV6-6 to TRBJ1-1, with a possible D match to TRBD1 (5 bases). The V end lost 2 bases, the J end lost 1 base, and 5 bases lay between the germline ends. The CDR3 runs to 13 residues. Germline CDR1 reads MNHNY; CDR2 reads SVGAGI (reference sequence). The CDR3, as DNA: TGTGCCAGCAGTTACGACAGGAACACTGAAGCTTTCTTT. This codes for CASSYDRNTEAFF.

V and J are TRBV13 and TRBJ2-2; TRBD2 is a possible D gene (5 bases). With 7 bases removed from V and 7 bases from J, the gap between germline ends came to 13 bases. The CDR3 contains 13 residues. Germline V CDR1 and CDR2: PRHDT, FYEKMQ (reference sequence). The CDR3: CASIIRDGGELFF. CDR3 DNA sequence: TGTGCCAGCATCATCCGGGATGGCGGGGAGCTGTTTTTT.

This chain uses TRBV4-2 with TRBJ1-2, with D maybe TRBD1 (5 bases). CDR1 is LGHNA, CDR2 YNFKEQ, per germline. The CDR3 has 16 residues. Trimming removed 0 bases from V and 7 bases from J, with 18 bases in between. CDR3 coding DNA: TGTGCCAGCAGCCAAGACGTAGGGCAGGGTCCTCGTGGCTACACCTTC. Its translation: CASSQDVGQGPRGYTF.

CDR3 loop: CASRDGQGRTGELFF. CDR3 sequence (DNA): TGCGCCAGCAGGGATGGACAGGGAAGAACCGGGGAGCTGTTTTTT. The rearrangement links TRBV5-1 to TRBJ2-2, with TRBD1 matching over 8 bases. The ends lost 5 bases at V and 5 bases at J; junction bases unmatched: 8. This CDR3 region has 15 residues. The germline V gene encodes CDR1 SGHRS and CDR2 YFSETQ.

The chain couples TRBV1 to TRBJ1-3. TRBV1 is described as a pseudogene. CDR3 size: 16 residues. CDR3 protein: CTSSQGGINGGNTIYF. DNA of the CDR3: TGCACCAGCAGCCAAGGAGGAATTAACGGAGGAAACACCATATATTTT.